A single sample is the source of the 3 T cell receptor beta chains below, sequenced in a study of blood T cell repertoires in COVID-19. Assay: immunoSEQ multiplex PCR; the TCRdb copy retains only in-frame clones and omits some. The sample records more than 200,000 clones, roughly 88% being singletons. Sample: peripheral blood. Receptors were obtained from a man older than 75 with acute or convalescent COVID-19.

J is TRBJ2-1 and V is TRBV4-1; TRBD2 matches at 8 bases. Per the germline V gene, CDR1 is MGHRA and CDR2 is YSYEKL. CDR3 size: 16 residues. Losses at the gene ends were 4 bases for V and 9 bases for J; bases not matched to a gene: 14. In DNA form, the CDR3 reads TGCGCCAGCAGCCCCACCGAGAGCGGGAGATACGTTGAGCAGTTCTTC. Its protein product is CASSPTESGRYVEQFF.

The chain is built from TRBV20-1 and TRBJ2-7, with 12 positions matching TRBD1. CDR1 is DFQATT and CDR2 is SNEGSKA in the germline V gene (reference sequence). The CDR3 covers 17 residues. V gave up 3 bases and J gave up 4 bases; unmatched junction bases: 13. In DNA form, the CDR3 reads TGCAGTGCTAGTGAGGGGACAGGGGGCGCGGGAAGTTACGAGCAGTACTTC. This codes for CSASEGTGGAGSYEQYF.

V usage is TRBV16 and J usage is TRBJ1-1; no clear D. Trimming removed 4 bases from V and 1 base from J, with 13 bases in between. The CDR3 runs 15 residues. Germline V CDR1 and CDR2: KGHSY, FQNENV. The CDR3 DNA reads TGTGCCAGCAGCCCCCTCGTGGGAGGGAACACTGAAGCTTTCTTT. Its translation is CASSPLVGGNTEAFF.